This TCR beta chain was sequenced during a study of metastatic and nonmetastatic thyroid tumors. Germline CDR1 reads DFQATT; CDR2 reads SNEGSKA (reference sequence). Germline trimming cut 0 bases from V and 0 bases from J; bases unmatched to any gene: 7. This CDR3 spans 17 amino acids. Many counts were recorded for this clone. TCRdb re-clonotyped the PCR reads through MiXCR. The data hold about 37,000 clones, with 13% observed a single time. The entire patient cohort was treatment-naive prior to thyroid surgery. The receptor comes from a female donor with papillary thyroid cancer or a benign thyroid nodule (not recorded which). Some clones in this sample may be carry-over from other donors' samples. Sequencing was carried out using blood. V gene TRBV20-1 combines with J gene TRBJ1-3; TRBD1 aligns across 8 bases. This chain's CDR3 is CSARDGTGHTSGNTIYF. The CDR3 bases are TGCAGTGCTAGAGACGGGACAGGCCATACCTCTGGAAACACCATATATTTT.